The entry below gives a single T cell receptor beta chain sequence along with its context. The antigen is not known. 60 Vbeta and 13 Jbeta primers were used in PCR. Clones were sequenced by immunoSEQ multiplex PCR, and TCRdb holds only the in-frame ones, with some missing. Among about 140,000 clones, roughly 75% were seen once, and the ten largest hold about 3.2%. The sample originates from a study of cytomegalovirus exposure and HLA in healthy donors. Across the whole study: Around 85 million unique TCR sequences came from HLA-typed donors in an early release.

This CDR3 contains 15 residues. CDR1 SGHVS and CDR2 FNYEAQ come from the germline V gene. V lost 6 bases and J 7 bases, leaving 19 bases between the germline ends. Study results and caveats: Donors were assumed by presence/absence analyses to have roughly uniform sequencing depth. It was in a later analysis that TCR association rates were seen to vary by HLA locus, highest for DRB1 and lowest for HLA-C. There were some public TCRs occurring in many donors, but most TCR sequences were rare.

This TCR came from a female donor in good health and CMV-seronegative. V and J are TRBV7-6 and TRBJ2-1; a possible D gene is TRBD1 (5 bases). Sequencing was done on a sample of PBMCs. The CDR3: CASSMGRAVKNEQFF. In DNA form, the CDR3 reads TGTGCCAGCAGTATGGGGCGAGCCGTCAAGAATGAGCAGTTCTTC.